The 7 T cell receptor beta chains below all came from one sample that was sequenced in a study of human T cells and chemical hapten exposure. Stated time point: pre-sensitization, week 0. Treatment noted: therapeutic diphenylcyclopropenone sensitization with weekly scalp DPC. TCRdb reprocessed the RACE reads with MiXCR, giving one entry per CDR3 protein. The sample has tens of thousands of distinct CDR3 sequences; approximately 10% are singletons. The sample here was whole blood, taken in connection with sensitization to the hapten diphenylcyclopropenone (DPC). Receptors were obtained from a woman aged 40 to 55 with alopecia areata. Some clones in this sample may be carry-over from other donors' samples.

The chain links TRBV19 to TRBJ1-5; TRBD1 aligns across 7 bases. Germline CDR1 reads LNHDA; CDR2 reads SQIVND (reference sequence). The CDR3 is 16 amino acids. With 8 bases clipped from V and 2 bases from J, the junction kept 12 bases outside the gene matches. The CDR3 DNA sequence: TGTGCCAGTGGTAGGGAGGGGGCGTTGGGCAATCAGCCCCAGCATTTT. Its translation: CASGREGALGNQPQHF. Variable domain in full (rest from reference TRBV19 and TRBJ1-5): DGGITQSPKYLFRKEGQNVTLSCEQNLNHDAMYWYRQDPGQGLRLIYYSQIVNDFQKGDIAEGYSVSREKKESFPLTVTSAQKNPTAFYLCASGREGALGNQPQHFGDGTRLSIL.

This clonotype occurred a few times. The V call is TRBV2, the J call TRBJ2-1; TRBD2 matches at 8 bases. CDR3 size: 13 residues. The V gene's germline CDR1 is SNHLY and CDR2 FYNNEI. V shed 5 bases and J 5 bases; nucleotides not matched to a gene: 2. This chain's CDR3 is CASSLAGNNEQFF. Written as DNA, the CDR3 is TGTGCCAGCAGTTTAGCGGGGAACAATGAGCAGTTCTTC.

This clonotype was found a few times. This sequence joins TRBV27 and TRBJ2-7, with 9 positions matching TRBD2. Germline CDR1 MNHEY, CDR2 SMNVEV (reference sequence). The CDR3 has 15 amino acids. J gave up 2 bases and V 2 bases, and 4 bases lay outside the gene matches. The CDR3 coding sequence is TGTGCCAGCAGTTTACGGCGGGGGGGTCCCTACGAGCAGTACTTC. Its translation: CASSLRRGGPYEQYF.

The chain joins TRBV5-4 to TRBJ1-1; 7 bases align to TRBD1. The CDR3 spans 13 residues. V trimming: 0 bases; J trimming: 7 bases; junction bases outside the gene matches: 3. Per the germline V gene, CDR1 is SGHNT and CDR2 is YYREEE (reference sequence). The CDR3 DNA is TGTGCCAGCAGCTTGGGACAGGGTTATGAAGCTTTCTTT. It specifies CASSLGQGYEAFF.

This clonotype has at least ten counts. The chain carries TRBV7-6 and TRBJ2-7; D gene uncertain. The germline gives CDR1 SGHVS, CDR2 FNYEAQ. The CDR3 length is 14 residues. The V end lost 3 bases, the J end lost 3 bases, and 12 bases lay between the germline ends. The CDR3 region has the DNA TGTGCCAGCAGCTTGGGGTCGGTAGGCTACGAGCAGTACTTC. Translated: CASSLGSVGYEQYF.

In its sample, this clonotype was seen a few times. This rearrangement joins TRBV30 to TRBJ2-3; D possibly corresponds to TRBD1 (5 bases). Germline V gene data show CDR1 as GTSNPN and CDR2 as SVGIG (reference sequence). V dropped 2 bases and J dropped 3 bases, with 15 bases sitting between them. This CDR3 has 15 amino acids. The CDR3 protein is CAWSSVFRVTDTQYF. In nucleotides, the CDR3 is TGTGCCTGGAGTAGTGTATTCAGGGTAACAGATACGCAGTATTTT.

This clonotype was recorded a few times. The chain uses TRBV28 and TRBJ2-2; 10 bases match TRBD2. Germline CDR1 reads MDHEN; CDR2 reads SYDVKM. This CDR3 region has 16 residues. Trimming at V came to 6 bases and at J to 7 bases, leaving 11 bases not matched to a gene. The CDR3 sequence: CASSLKLAGNIGELFF. The CDR3 DNA is TGTGCCAGCAGCCTTAAACTAGCGGGAAATATCGGGGAGCTGTTTTTT.